This T cell receptor beta chain was profiled in a study of blood T cell repertoires in COVID-19. The CDR3 loop spans 14 amino acids. Germline CDR1 MDHEN, CDR2 SYDVKM. The junction had 4 bases not matched to a gene; V was cut back by 0 bases and J by 7 bases. Sequenced by immunoSEQ multiplex PCR; TCRdb stores in-frame clones only, minus some. The table includes about 270,000 clones, 88% detected once. The J gene is TRBJ1-2, the V gene TRBV28, with 8 nucleotides matching TRBD1. This receptor was identified in a woman between 55 and 75 years old in a cohort exposed to, infected with or recovered from COVID-19 (not recorded which). The sequenced sample was PBMCs or T cells enriched from blood (not recorded which). The CDR3 DNA is TGTGCCAGCAGTTTATGGTCAGGGGGCATTGGCTACACCTTC. It yields the protein CASSLWSGGIGYTF.